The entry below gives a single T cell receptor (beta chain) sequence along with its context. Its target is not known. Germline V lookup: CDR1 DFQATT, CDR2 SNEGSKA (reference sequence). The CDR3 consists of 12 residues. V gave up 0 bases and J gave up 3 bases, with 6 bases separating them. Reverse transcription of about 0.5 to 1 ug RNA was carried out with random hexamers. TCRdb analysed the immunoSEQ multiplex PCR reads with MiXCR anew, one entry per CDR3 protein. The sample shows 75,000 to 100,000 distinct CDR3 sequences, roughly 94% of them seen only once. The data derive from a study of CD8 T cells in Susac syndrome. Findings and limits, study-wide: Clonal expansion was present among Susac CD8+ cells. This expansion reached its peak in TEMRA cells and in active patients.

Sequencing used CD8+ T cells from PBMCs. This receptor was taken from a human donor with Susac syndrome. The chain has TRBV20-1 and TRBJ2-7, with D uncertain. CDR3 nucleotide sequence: TGCAGTGCTAGAGACGGATACTACGAGCAGTACTTC. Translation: CSARDGYYEQYF.